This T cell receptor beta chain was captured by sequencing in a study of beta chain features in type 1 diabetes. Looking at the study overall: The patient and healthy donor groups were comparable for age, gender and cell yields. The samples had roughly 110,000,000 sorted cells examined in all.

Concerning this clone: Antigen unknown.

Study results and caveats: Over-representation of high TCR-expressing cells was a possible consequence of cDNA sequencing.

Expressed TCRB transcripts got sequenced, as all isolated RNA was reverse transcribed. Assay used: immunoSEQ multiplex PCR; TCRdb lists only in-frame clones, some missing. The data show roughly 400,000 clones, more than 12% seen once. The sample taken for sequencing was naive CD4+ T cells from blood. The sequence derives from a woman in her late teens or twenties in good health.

CDR3 bases: TGTGCCAGCAGCTTAGACGGCGGGAGTTGGATCGAGCAGTACTTC. This gives the protein CASSLDGGSWIEQYF. The chain uses TRBV11-2 and TRBJ2-7, with 7 bases fitting TRBD2. V lost 0 bases and J lost 6; bases outside the gene matches: 8. Germline assignment: CDR1 SGHAT and CDR2 FQNNGV. This CDR3 is 15 amino acids long.